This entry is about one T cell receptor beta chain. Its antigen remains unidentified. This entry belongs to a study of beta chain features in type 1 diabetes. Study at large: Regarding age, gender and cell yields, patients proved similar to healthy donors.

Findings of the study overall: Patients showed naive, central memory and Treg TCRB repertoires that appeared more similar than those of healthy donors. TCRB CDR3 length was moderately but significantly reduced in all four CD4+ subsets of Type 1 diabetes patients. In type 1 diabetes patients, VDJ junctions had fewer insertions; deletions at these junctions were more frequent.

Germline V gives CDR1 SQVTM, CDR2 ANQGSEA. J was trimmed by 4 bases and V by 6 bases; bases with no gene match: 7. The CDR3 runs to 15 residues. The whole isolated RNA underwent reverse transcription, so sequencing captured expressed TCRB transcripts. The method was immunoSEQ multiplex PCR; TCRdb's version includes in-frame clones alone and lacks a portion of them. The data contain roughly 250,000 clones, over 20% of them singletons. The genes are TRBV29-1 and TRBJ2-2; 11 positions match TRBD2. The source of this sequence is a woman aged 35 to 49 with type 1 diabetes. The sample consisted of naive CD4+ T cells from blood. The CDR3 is CSVPSGGQGTGELFF. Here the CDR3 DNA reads TGCAGCGTACCTAGCGGGGGGCAGGGCACCGGGGAGCTGTTTTTT.